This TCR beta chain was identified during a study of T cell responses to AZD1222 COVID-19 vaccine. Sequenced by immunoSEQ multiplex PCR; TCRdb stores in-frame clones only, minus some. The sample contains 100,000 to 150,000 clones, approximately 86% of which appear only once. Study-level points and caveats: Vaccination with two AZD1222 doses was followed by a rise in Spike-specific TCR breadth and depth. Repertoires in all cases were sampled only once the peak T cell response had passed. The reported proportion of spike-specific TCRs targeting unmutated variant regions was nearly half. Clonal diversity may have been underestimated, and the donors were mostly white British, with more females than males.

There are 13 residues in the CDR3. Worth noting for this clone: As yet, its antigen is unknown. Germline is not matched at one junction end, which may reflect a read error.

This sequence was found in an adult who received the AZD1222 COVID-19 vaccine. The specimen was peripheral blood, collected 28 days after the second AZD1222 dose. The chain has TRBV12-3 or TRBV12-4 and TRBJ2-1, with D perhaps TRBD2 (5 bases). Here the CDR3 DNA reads TGTGCCACCGGACCGGACTCCCACAATGAGCAGTTCTTC. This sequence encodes CATGPDSHNEQFF.